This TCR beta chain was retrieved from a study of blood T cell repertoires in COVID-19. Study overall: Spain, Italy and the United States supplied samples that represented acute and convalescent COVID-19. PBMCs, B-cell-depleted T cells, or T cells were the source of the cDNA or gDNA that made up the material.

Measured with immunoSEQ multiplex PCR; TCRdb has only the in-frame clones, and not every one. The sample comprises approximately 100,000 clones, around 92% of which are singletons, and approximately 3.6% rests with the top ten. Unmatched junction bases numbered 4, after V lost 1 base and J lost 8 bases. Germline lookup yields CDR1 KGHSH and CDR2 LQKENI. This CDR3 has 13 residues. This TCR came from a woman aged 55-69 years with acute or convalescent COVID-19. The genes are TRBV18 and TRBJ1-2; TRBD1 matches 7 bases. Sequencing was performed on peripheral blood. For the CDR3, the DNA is TGTGCCAGCTCACCACGAGGGGGCGACGGCTACACCTTC. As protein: CASSPRGGDGYTF. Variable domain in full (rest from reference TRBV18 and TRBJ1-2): NAGVMQNPRHLVRRRGQEARLRCSPMKGHSHVYWYRQLPEEGLKFMVYLQKENIIDESGMPKERFSAEFPKEGPSILRIQQVVRGDSAAYFCASSPRGGDGYTFGSGTRLTVV.